The 19 T cell receptor beta chains below come from one sample, sequenced in a study of patients and donors after allogeneic stem cell transplantation. TCRdb itself ran the RT-PCR reads through MiXCR, one entry per CDR3 protein. Here the sample spans roughly 200,000 distinct CDR3 sequences, 41% being singletons. The material sequenced was blood, either unsorted or a sorted T cell fraction (not recorded which). The receptors originated from a human donor who was either an allogeneic HSCT recipient or a stem cell or donor lymphocyte infusion donor (not recorded which). It is not recorded whose cells these are; they may come from a transplant donor.

This clonotype has only a few counts. This chain links TRBV10-3 with TRBJ1-1; D is unclear. Germline values: CDR1 ENHRY, CDR2 SYGVKD. Between the trimmed V and J ends, which lost 4 bases and 1 base, there was a span of 7 bases. CDR3 length: 13 amino acids. Here the CDR3 reads CAISGAANTEAFF. The CDR3 DNA follows: TGTGCCATCAGTGGGGCGGCGAACACTGAAGCTTTCTTT.

This clonotype occurred once. The J gene is TRBJ1-4, the V gene TRBV12-3 or TRBV12-4, with D tentatively TRBD1 (5 bases). The germline V and J ends were trimmed by 5 bases and 3 bases, with 16 bases remaining between them. This CDR3 has 16 residues. CDR3 DNA: TGTGCCAGCAGTACCCCGGGGGATTTGCCTAATGAAAAACTGTTTTTT. The encoded protein is CASSTPGDLPNEKLFF.

This chain connects TRBV2 to TRBJ1-1; 7 bases fit TRBD1. The germline V gene encodes CDR1 SNHLY and CDR2 FYNNEI. J lost 10 bases, V lost 2 bases, and 7 bases had no gene match. The CDR3 loop spans 13 amino acids. CDR3 region: CASSEQTGRGAFF. The CDR3 DNA follows: TGTGCCAGCAGTGAACAGACAGGGCGGGGAGCTTTCTTT.

The chain carries TRBV5-1 and TRBJ2-5, with 8 positions matching TRBD2. Germline V lookup: CDR1 SGHRS, CDR2 YFSETQ. The length of the CDR3 is 16 residues. The V segment lost 0 bases and the J segment 2 bases; nucleotides outside the gene matches: 6. In nucleotides, the CDR3 is TGCGCCAGCAGCTTGGCCCCTAGCGGGCTACAAGAGACCCAGTACTTC. Protein: CASSLAPSGLQETQYF.

CDR3 in amino acids: CASSLRGEDGTDTQYF. CDR3 nucleotides: TGCGCCAGCAGCTTGCGAGGAGAAGATGGCACAGATACGCAGTATTTT. This chain uses TRBV5-1 with TRBJ2-3; D is undetermined. V lost 1 base and J 1 base, leaving 13 bases between the germline ends. This CDR3 region has 16 residues. From germline, CDR1 is SGHRS and CDR2 YFSETQ. The variable domain in full, with the rest retrieved from reference TRBV5-1 and TRBJ2-3, is KAGVTQTPRYLIKTRGQQVTLSCSPISGHRSVSWYQQTPGQGLQFLFEYFSETQRNKGNFPGRFSGRQFSNSRSEMNVSTLELGDSALYLCASSLRGEDGTDTQYFGPGTRLTVL.

V usage is TRBV5-1 and J usage is TRBJ1-1; 8 bases fit TRBD1. The germline gives CDR1 SGHRS, CDR2 YFSETQ. V lost 2 bases, J lost 8 bases, and 2 bases stayed unmatched. This CDR3 has 12 amino acids. CDR3 bases: TGCGCCAGCAGCTTCGGGACAGGAGAAGCTTTCTTT. This translates into CASSFGTGEAFF. The entire variable domain, with the rest obtained from reference TRBV5-1 and TRBJ1-1, is as follows: KAGVTQTPRYLIKTRGQQVTLSCSPISGHRSVSWYQQTPGQGLQFLFEYFSETQRNKGNFPGRFSGRQFSNSRSEMNVSTLELGDSALYLCASSFGTGEAFFGQGTRLTVV.

The rearrangement uses TRBV4-1 and TRBJ1-2; D is possibly TRBD1 (6 bases). The V and J ends lost 9 bases and 1 base respectively, with 15 bases between them. Germline CDR1 reads MGHRA; CDR2 reads YSYEKL. The CDR3 runs to 14 residues. CDR3 loop: CASQGWPDNYGYTF. The CDR3 DNA follows: TGCGCCAGTCAGGGGTGGCCTGATAACTATGGCTACACCTTC.

The chain has TRBV20-1 and TRBJ2-2, with 8 bases lining up with TRBD2. Germline V CDR1 and CDR2: DFQATT, SNEGSKA (reference sequence). J was trimmed by 4 bases and V by 1 base; bases with no gene match: 14. The CDR3 spans 18 residues. The CDR3 DNA reads as TGCAGTGCTAGAGTTCCCTGGGAGCGGGAGATGACCACCGGGGAGCTGTTTTTT. It codes for CSARVPWEREMTTGELFF.

The J gene is TRBJ2-3, the V gene TRBV27, with D unclear. The germline V gene encodes CDR1 MNHEY and CDR2 SMNVEV (reference sequence). V was pared by 8 bases and J by 6 bases, with 9 bases between. This CDR3 is built from 11 residues. The CDR3: CASGLRDTQYF. The CDR3 DNA follows: TGTGCCAGCGGGCTGAGGGATACGCAGTATTTT.

The chain combines TRBV3-1 with TRBJ2-3, with no clear D. The CDR3 runs to 16 residues. From germline, CDR1 is LGHDT and CDR2 YNNKEL (reference sequence). The V gene lost 1 base and the J gene lost 4 bases, with 15 bases spanning the gap. The DNA of the CDR3 is TGTGCCAGCAGCCAAGGAGGTTTAAGATGGGCAGATACGCAGTATTTT. Protein: CASSQGGLRWADTQYF.

V gene TRBV5-5 combines with J gene TRBJ1-4, with D perhaps TRBD1 (6 bases). Germline V gene sequence: CDR1 SGHKS, CDR2 YYEKEE (reference sequence). Trimming took off 4 bases at V and 0 bases at J, with 13 bases between the two ends. The CDR3 sequence is 16 residues long. DNA for the CDR3: TGTGCCAGCAGCGGTACAGGGTTCTCAACTAATGAAAAACTGTTTTTT. This translates into CASSGTGFSTNEKLFF.

The chain has TRBV6-2 or TRBV6-3 and TRBJ1-1; perhaps TRBD1 as D (6 bases). This CDR3 region has 13 residues. V was trimmed by 7 bases and J by 5 bases, leaving 14 bases between them. Looked up from germline, CDR1 is MNHEY and CDR2 is SVGEGT. CDR3 protein: CASIQGIGTEAFF. The CDR3 DNA sequence: TGTGCCAGCATTCAGGGGATCGGAACTGAAGCTTTCTTT.

The chain links TRBV15 to TRBJ1-3; 9 bases agree with TRBD1. V lost 0 bases to trimming and J lost 0 bases; unmatched junction nucleotides: 6. This CDR3 comprises 18 residues. Germline V gives CDR1 LNHNV, CDR2 YYDKDF (reference sequence). CDR3: CATSRDRHRGLSGNTIYF. CDR3 DNA: TGTGCCACCAGCAGAGATAGGCACAGGGGGCTCTCTGGAAACACCATATATTTT.

The rearrangement links TRBV11-2 to TRBJ2-3; D may be TRBD2 (5 bases). Trimming took 5 bases from V and 6 from J, leaving 18 bases between them. CDR3 length equals 15 residues. CDR1 and CDR2 (germline): SGHAT, FQNNGV. This chain's CDR3 is CASSPAGSWIDTQYF. The CDR3 DNA reads as TGTGCCAGCAGCCCAGCTGGGAGTTGGATCGATACGCAGTATTTT.

This clonotype was counted a few times. The V and J genes are TRBV5-1 and TRBJ1-5; D unclear. The V gene's germline CDR1 is SGHRS and CDR2 YFSETQ. The CDR3 is 13 amino acids. Trimming shortened V by 2 bases and J by 3 bases, and 6 bases separated the two germline ends. The DNA of the CDR3 is TGCGCCAGCAGCTTAGGAGACAATCAGCCCCAGCATTTT. This gives the protein CASSLGDNQPQHF.

The chain recombines TRBV29-1 with TRBJ2-2, with unresolved D. Between the trimmed V and J ends, which lost 6 bases and 4 bases, there was a span of 21 bases. The CDR3 runs 16 residues. Germline CDR1 and CDR2: SQVTM and ANQGSEA. The CDR3 DNA sequence: TGCAGCGTAACCCTCCAGGAGCTGGTGGGCACCGGGGAGCTGTTTTTT. Its protein product is CSVTLQELVGTGELFF.

This chain joins TRBV27 and TRBJ2-7; 8 bases are shared with TRBD1. The CDR3 consists of 14 residues. The germline CDR1 and CDR2 sequences are MNHEY and SMNVEV (reference sequence). V was pared by 4 bases and J by 5 bases, with 7 bases of the junction left unmatched. The DNA for the CDR3 is TGTGCCAGCAGTTCCAGGACAGGGAGAGACGAGCAGTACTTC. This translates into CASSSRTGRDEQYF.

This clonotype was recorded a few times. The V call is TRBV27, the J call TRBJ2-7; the match to TRBD2 covers 10 bases. Germline loops: CDR1 MNHEY, CDR2 SMNVEV (reference sequence). This CDR3 contains 14 residues. The J segment lost 2 bases and the V segment lost 5 bases, leaving 3 bases of the junction unmatched. CDR3 sequence (DNA): TGTGCCAGCAGTCGGACTAGCGGTGCCTACGAGCAGTACTTC. Its protein product is CASSRTSGAYEQYF.

The chain has TRBV28 and TRBJ2-1, with a tentative D call TRBD1 (6 bases). The CDR3 extends over 14 amino acids. Germline lookup yields CDR1 MDHEN and CDR2 SYDVKM. Trimming shortened V by 2 bases and J by 8 bases, and 13 bases separated the two germline ends. CDR3 nucleotides: TGTGCCAGCAGTTTACGGACCCCAGGGGATGAGCAGTTCTTC. Protein product: CASSLRTPGDEQFF.